What follows describes a single T cell receptor (beta chain). Its antigen remains undetermined. No base quality values were provided; no much bigger clone lies one nucleotide off. The Qiagen DNeasy kit was used to extract genomic DNA from unsorted PBMCs and from the negatively selected CD4+ and CD8+ fractions. Amplification of TCR beta CDR3 regions was done by immunoSEQ multiplex PCR with primers that anneal to V and J segments. Amplification bias was minimized using a synthetic immune receptor repertoire, and residual bias was removed computationally after sequencing. As for the original processing: Custom Python scripts were used to quantify repertoire diversity as the Shannon entropy index. Unsorted, CD4+ and CD8+ repertoires were analyzed separately, except in combined analyses where CD4+ and CD8+ sequences were merged in silico. Clonal expansion was defined as a frequency increase of at least 2-fold after treatment compared with C1D1, and clones undetected at baseline were assigned a pseudocount of 0.5. Singleton clones were defined as clones with 0 or 1 copy at C1D1, and non-singleton clones were defined as clones with 2 or more copies. Clones expanded in unsorted samples were annotated as CD4+, CD8+ or unknown by matching protein sequences in sorted samples from the same patient. Diversity changes from C1D1 to C4D1 were tested in paired samples using Wilcoxon tests. Entries here come from immuneACCESS through TCRdb and include only in-frame sequences with V and J called. Some clones fail to appear in such tables; in the studies checked, an unresolved V gene covers under half of the shortfall, and the cause of the remainder is unknown. The DNA was the basis for D and trimming; V, J and clone size are from that table. The sample includes 90,000 to 120,000 clones, with roughly nine tenths observed a single time. Jointly, the top ten make up just under 20% of the sample.

This sample is drawn from a study of PD-1 blockade in classical Hodgkin lymphoma (TCRdb year 2020). With regard to the full study: Nivolumab dosing was 3 mg/kg intravenously every 2 weeks, continuing until either disease progression or unacceptable toxicity. A peripheral blood immune signature of response to PD-1 blockade in classical Hodgkin lymphoma was defined using TCR beta sequencing and CyTOF.

Paper-wide results and their limitations: Baseline TCR diversity was reported to be lower in newly diagnosed patients than in healthy donors and to be lower still in relapsed/refractory patients. Diversity was lower in patients who began nivolumab less than 1 year after ASCT, so these patients were left out of later analyses to avoid confounding by immune reconstitution. Among trial patients, those achieving complete response had baseline diversity similar to that of newly diagnosed patients, while diversity was significantly lower in partial responders and progressors. The study was restricted to a single clinical trial cohort, and the causes of repertoire differences, possibly disease activity or prior therapy, were left undefined. By C4D1, a significant rise was seen in CD4+ TCR diversity but not in CD8+ TCR diversity (p=0.0027 vs p=0.16), and the rise was most apparent among complete responders (p=0.02).

CDR1 and CDR2 were assigned from the germline V gene as SGHTA and FQGNSA. There are 14 amino acids in the CDR3, from cysteine to phenylalanine inclusive. The entry retains the CDR3 DNA only, 42 bases that are in frame from base 1. Relative to germline, V is 4 bases shorter and J is 0 bases shorter, with 7 bases between their ends. According to the study, the label for this sample's time point signals: cycle 2 day 1 (C2D1) of nivolumab. All trial patients had relapsed after autologous stem cell transplantation, with cohorts A, B and C differing in prior brentuximab vedotin exposure. A total of around 59 patients with relapsed/refractory classical Hodgkin lymphoma made up the trial cohort, and each patient's best overall response was complete response, partial response or progressive disease. Single-agent nivolumab was administered to trial patients in the multi-cohort phase II CheckMate 205 trial. An independent review committee assessed best overall response using the 2007 International Working Group response criteria. Trial PBMCs were collected immediately before nivolumab initiation (C1D1) and during therapy at cycle 2 day 1 and cycle 4 day 1. Peripheral blood was collected in 8 mL Vacutainer Cell Preparation Tubes, from which PBMCs were isolated by centrifugation and then cryopreserved.

This receptor chain uses TRBV7-2 and TRBJ1-5, with an unclear D gene assignment. The source was peripheral blood mononuclear cells (PBMCs), collected before the second cycle of nivolumab. This clonotype was sampled from a human donor with classical Hodgkin lymphoma. The CDR3 region: CASSSPYSNQPQHF. The DNA reads as follows: TGTGCCAGCAGCTCCCCTTATAGCAATCAGCCCCAGCATTTT.